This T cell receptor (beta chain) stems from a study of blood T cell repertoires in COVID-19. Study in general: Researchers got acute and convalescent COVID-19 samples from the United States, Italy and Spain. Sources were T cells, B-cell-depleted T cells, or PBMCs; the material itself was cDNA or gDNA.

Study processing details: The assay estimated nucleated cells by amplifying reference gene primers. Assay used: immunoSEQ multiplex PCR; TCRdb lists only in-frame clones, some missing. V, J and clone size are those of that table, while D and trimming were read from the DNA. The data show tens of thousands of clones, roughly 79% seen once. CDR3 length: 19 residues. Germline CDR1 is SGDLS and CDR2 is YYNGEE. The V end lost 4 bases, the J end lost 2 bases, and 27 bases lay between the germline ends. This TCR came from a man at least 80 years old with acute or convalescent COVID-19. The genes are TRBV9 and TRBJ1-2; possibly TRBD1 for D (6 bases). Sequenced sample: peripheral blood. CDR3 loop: CASSINPRWAPGANYGYTF. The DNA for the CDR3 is TGTGCCAGCAGCATCAATCCCAGGTGGGCCCCAGGGGCGAACTATGGCTACACCTTC.